This entry features one T cell receptor beta chain sequence. Negative isolation was applied to CD8+ and CD4+ T cells, and FACS enrichment was applied to TEMRA cells. The source of the sample is a study of CD8 T cells in Susac syndrome. After extraction with the RNeasy kit, about 0.45 to 1 ug of the RNA was reverse transcribed using random hexamers. Amplification of TCR beta CDR3 across 54 Vbeta and 13 Jbeta was performed with immunoSEQ multiplex PCR. TCRdb reanalysed the immunoSEQ multiplex PCR reads using MiXCR and keeps one entry per CDR3 protein. The sample lists 120,000 to 150,000 distinct CDR3 sequences, around 94% occurring once. Trimming took off 3 bases at V and 1 base at J, with 13 bases between the two ends. There are 16 residues in the CDR3.

The material sequenced was CD4+ T cells from PBMCs. This TCR derives from a human donor in good health. The chain couples TRBV12-3 or TRBV12-4 to TRBJ2-1, with TRBD2 as a possible D gene (6 bases). For the CDR3, the DNA is TGTGCCAGCAGTTTTTTTGGGAGGAGGTCCTACAATGAGCAGTTCTTC. It codes for CASSFFGRRSYNEQFF.